This T cell receptor (beta chain) came from a study of T cell responses to AZD1222 COVID-19 vaccine (dated by TCRdb to 2020 to 2022). In the study overall: AZD1222 recipients with second doses at about 4 weeks or about 12 weeks were pooled, because spike-specific TCR depth and breadth did not differ between schedules. A total of over 230 trial participants underwent TCR sequencing, of whom 207 had received two doses of AZD1222 and about 26 had received two doses of the MenACWY control vaccine. Trial participants were enrolled by age into 18-55, 56-69 and 70-plus year subgroups, with roughly 160, 29 and 62 TCR-sequenced participants respectively. The paper's findings and limits, for the study overall: Conclusions about previously exposed vaccinees were limited because only a handful of AZD1222 recipients were SARS-CoV-2 seropositive at baseline. Because no samples from the day 14 peak response were available, repertoires could be characterized only after the peak T cell response. Participants were mostly white British, with more females than males. The authors suggested clonal diversity may have been underestimated. Reportedly, close to half of the unique spike-specific TCRs recognized epitopes lying outside the regions that are mutated in the B.1.351 and B.1.1.7 variants. After two AZD1222 doses, spike-specific TCR breadth and depth were significantly higher than at day 0 and than in MenACWY recipients. The vaccine-associated CD4 TCRs covered the entire spike protein, and the dominant responses fell in regions 160-218 and 743-854. In the small 56-69-year group, the increase in depth fell short of significance, most likely because of low power.

The CDR3 regions of human TCRbeta chains were subjected to immunosequencing. Per the original workflow: Repertoire TCRs were matched against a reference library of SARS-CoV-2-specific TCRs generated with the MIRA antigen-specificity platform. Breadth meant the fraction of unique TCRs that were SARS-CoV-2-associated, whereas depth meant the fraction of total T cells that were SARS-CoV-2-associated. Using the MIRA data, each spike-specific TCR was mapped to the spike region that the TCR reacts to and placed in a CD4 or CD8 class. Log10-transformed breadth and depth values were compared by one-way ANOVA with Sidak's multiple comparisons tests. The clones in this table, taken by TCRdb from immuneACCESS, are in-frame only. Not every clone is retained; where verified, under half of the shortfall comes from an unresolved V gene, and the cause of the rest is unknown. Clonal size and the V and J genes are those of that table, whereas D and trimming came from the DNA. This sample is represented by about 160,000 clones; around 91% of them were singletons. The ten largest clones represent around 6.9% of the sample.

Deletion took 5 bases off V and 6 bases off J, with a span of 14 bases between the germline ends. Reading the germline V gene gives CDR1 MDHEN and CDR2 SYDVKM. There are 15 amino acids in the CDR3, from cysteine to phenylalanine inclusive. The entry retains the CDR3 DNA only, 45 bases that are in frame from base 1. This specimen's time point label, per the study, means: baseline before first vaccination. Samples from vaccinated people were obtained from the UK trials COV001 and COV002, which included a single-blind randomized controlled phase 2/3 trial of AZD1222 (ChAdOx1 nCoV-19) in healthy adults. For TCRbeta chain sequencing, PBMC samples were collected from trial participants at day 0 and at day 28 after the second dose. About this clone itself: There is no known antigen for this receptor. No base-level quality is on record; no much larger clone is a single base apart.

The sequence is built from TRBV28 and TRBJ1-6; there is no confident call for the D gene. The receptor's source is an adult in good health. The material was peripheral blood, obtained on day 0 of AZD1222 vaccination. This receptor has the CDR3 CASSLLSGGNSPLHF. Read as DNA, the sequence is TGTGCCAGCAGTCTCCTGAGTGGCGGTAATTCACCCCTCCACTTT.